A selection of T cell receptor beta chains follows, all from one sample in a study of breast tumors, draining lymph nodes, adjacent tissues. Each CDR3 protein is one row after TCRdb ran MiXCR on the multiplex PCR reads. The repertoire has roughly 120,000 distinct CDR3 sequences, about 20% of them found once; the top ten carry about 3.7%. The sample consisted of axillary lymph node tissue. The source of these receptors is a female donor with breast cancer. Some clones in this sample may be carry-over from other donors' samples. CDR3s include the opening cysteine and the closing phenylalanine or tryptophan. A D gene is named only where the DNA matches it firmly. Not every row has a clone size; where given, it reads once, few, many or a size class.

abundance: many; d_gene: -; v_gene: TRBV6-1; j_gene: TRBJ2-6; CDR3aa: CASSEVETGANVLTF; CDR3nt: TGTGCCAGCAGCGAAGTGGAAACCGGGGCCAACGTCCTGACTTTC
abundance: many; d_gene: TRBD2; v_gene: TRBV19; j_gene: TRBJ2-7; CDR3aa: CASSTVPGGFLAEQYF; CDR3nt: TGTGCCAGTAGTACCGTTCCGGGGGGGTTCCTCGCCGAGCAGTACTTC
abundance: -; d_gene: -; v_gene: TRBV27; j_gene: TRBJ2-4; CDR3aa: CASSTVLLAKNIQYF; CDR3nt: TGTGCCAGCAGTACAGTACTACTAGCCAAAAACATTCAGTACTTC
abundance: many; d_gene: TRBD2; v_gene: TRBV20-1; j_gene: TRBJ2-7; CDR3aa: CSAHTGTRAYEQYF; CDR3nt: TGCAGTGCTCATACCGGGACTAGGGCCTACGAGCAGTACTTC
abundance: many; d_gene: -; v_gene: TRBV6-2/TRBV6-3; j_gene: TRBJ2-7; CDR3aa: CASRGLIGSYEQYF; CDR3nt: TGTGCCAGCAGAGGCCTAATTGGATCCTACGAGCAGTACTTC
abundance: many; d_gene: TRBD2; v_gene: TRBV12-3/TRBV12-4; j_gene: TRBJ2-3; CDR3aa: CASSWTSGVADTQYF; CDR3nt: TGTGCCAGCAGCTGGACTAGCGGGGTGGCAGATACGCAGTATTTT
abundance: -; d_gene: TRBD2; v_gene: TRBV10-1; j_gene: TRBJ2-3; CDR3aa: CASSAPSGRSDTRYF; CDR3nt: TGTGCCAGCAGTGCCCCTAGCGGGAGGTCAGATACGCGGTATTTT
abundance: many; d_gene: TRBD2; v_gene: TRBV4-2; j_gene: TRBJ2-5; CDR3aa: CASSQDISGGARGVGTQYF; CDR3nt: TGTGCCAGCAGCCAAGATATCAGCGGGGGGGCCCGAGGCGTTGGGACCCAGTACTTC
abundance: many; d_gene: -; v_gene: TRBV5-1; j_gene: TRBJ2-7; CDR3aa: CASSLAGRQVSYEQYF; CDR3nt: TGCGCCAGCAGCTTGGCCGGGAGACAGGTATCCTACGAGCAGTACTTC
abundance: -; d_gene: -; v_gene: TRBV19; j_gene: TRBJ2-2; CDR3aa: CASSITRLNTGELFF; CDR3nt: TGTGCCAGTAGTATAACCAGGCTGAACACCGGGGAGCTGTTTTTT
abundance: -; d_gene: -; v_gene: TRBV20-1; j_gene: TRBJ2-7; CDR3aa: CSASGAVPDSYGQYF; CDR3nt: TGCAGTGCTAGTGGGGCGGTTCCGGACTCCTACGGGCAGTACTTC
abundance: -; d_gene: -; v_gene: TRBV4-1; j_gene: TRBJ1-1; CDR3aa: CASSQDPARRINTEAFF; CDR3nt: TGCGCCAGCAGCCAAGATCCCGCCCGGCGAATAAACACTGAAGCTTTCTTT
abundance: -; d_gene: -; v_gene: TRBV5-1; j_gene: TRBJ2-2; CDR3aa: CASSLFTGGELFF; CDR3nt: TGCGCCAGCAGCTTATTTACAGGCGGGGAGCTGTTTTTT
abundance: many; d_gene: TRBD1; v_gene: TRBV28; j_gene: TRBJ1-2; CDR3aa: CASSQEQGGYYTF; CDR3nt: TGTGCCAGCAGTCAAGAACAGGGGGGATACTACACCTTC
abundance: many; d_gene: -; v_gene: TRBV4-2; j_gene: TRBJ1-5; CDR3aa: CASSQTFPGVGQPQHF; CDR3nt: TGTGCCAGCAGCCAAACTTTCCCGGGAGTGGGTCAGCCCCAGCATTTT
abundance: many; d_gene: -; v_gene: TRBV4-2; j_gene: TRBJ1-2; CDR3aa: CASSQGGSHGYTF; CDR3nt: TGTGCCAGCAGCCAGGGTGGGAGCCATGGCTACACCTTC
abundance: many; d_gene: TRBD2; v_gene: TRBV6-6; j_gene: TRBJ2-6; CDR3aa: CASSYTLAGGSGANVLTF; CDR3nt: TGTGCCAGCAGTTACACACTAGCGGGGGGTTCTGGGGCCAACGTCCTGACTTTC
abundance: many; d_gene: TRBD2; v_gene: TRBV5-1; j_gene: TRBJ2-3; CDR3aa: CASSLPGGRDTQYF; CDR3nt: TGCGCCAGCAGCTTGCCGGGCGGGAGGGATACGCAGTATTTT
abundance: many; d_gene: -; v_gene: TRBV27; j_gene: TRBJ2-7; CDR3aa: CASSSVAGSSYEQYF; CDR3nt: TGTGCCAGCAGTTCTGTTGCGGGGAGCTCCTACGAGCAGTACTTC
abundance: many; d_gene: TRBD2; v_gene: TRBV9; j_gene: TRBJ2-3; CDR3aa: CASSPSGGTTDTQYF; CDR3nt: TGTGCCAGCAGCCCTAGCGGGGGAACCACAGATACGCAGTATTTT
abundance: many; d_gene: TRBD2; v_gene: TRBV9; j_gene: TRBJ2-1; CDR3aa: CASSVQLAGDVSYNEQFF; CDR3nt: TGTGCCAGCAGCGTTCAACTAGCGGGGGACGTCTCCTACAATGAGCAGTTCTTC
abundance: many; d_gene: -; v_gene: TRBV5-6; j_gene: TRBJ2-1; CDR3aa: CASSLVTSDEQFF; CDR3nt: TGTGCCAGCAGCTTGGTGACTAGTGATGAGCAGTTCTTC
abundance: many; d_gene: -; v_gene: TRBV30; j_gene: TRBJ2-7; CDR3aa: CAWAPGSIEQQYF; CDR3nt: TGTGCCTGGGCTCCGGGATCAATCGAACAGCAGTACTTC
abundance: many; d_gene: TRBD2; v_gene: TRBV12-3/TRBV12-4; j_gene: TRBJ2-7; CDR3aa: CASSLAGGPYEQYF; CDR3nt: TGTGCCAGCAGTTTAGCGGGAGGGCCCTACGAGCAGTACTTC
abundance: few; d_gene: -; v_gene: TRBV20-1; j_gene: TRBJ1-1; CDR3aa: CSARDRASSKGETEAFF; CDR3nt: TGCAGTGCTAGAGATCGGGCATCCAGCAAGGGGGAGACTGAAGCTTTCTTT
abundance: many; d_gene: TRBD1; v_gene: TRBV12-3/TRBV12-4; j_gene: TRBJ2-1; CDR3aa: CASRSPGQANEQFF; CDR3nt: TGTGCCAGCAGATCCCCCGGACAGGCTAATGAGCAGTTCTTC
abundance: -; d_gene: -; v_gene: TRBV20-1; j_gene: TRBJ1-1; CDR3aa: CSARGVPGNTEAFF; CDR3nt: TGCAGTGCTAGGGGAGTCCCGGGGAACACTGAAGCTTTCTTT
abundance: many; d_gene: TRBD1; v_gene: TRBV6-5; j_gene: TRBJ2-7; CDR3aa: CASSSRQGGIYEQYF; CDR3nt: TGTGCCAGCAGTTCCCGACAGGGCGGTATCTACGAGCAGTACTTC
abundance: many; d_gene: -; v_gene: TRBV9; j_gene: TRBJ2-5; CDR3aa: CASSVGQETQYF; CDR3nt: TGTGCCAGCAGCGTCGGCCAAGAGACCCAGTACTTC
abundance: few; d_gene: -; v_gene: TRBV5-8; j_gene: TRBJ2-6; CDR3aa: CASSGTRRSGANVLTF; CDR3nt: TGTGCCAGCAGCGGGACACGGCGCTCTGGGGCCAACGTCCTGACTTTC
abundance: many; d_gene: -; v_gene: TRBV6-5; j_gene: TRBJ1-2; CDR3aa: CASSYSIGQTYTF; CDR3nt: TGTGCCAGCAGTTACTCGATCGGCCAGACCTACACCTTC
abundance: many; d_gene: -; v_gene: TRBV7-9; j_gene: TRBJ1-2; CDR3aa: CASSLLEDYGYTF; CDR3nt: TGTGCCAGCAGCTTACTAGAGGACTATGGCTACACCTTC